The source of this TCR beta chain is a study of Ad26.COV2.S vaccination and SARS-CoV-2 variants. Study-level information: It was the COV1001 Ad26.COV2.S trial arm that included the donor.

Only one count was recorded for this clone. Its antigen is not known. Clones were sequenced by immunoSEQ multiplex PCR, and TCRdb holds only the in-frame ones, with some missing. The sample contains some 330,000 clones, 85% to 90% of which appear only once. Documented treatment: some 20 received Ad26.COV2.S at low or high dose, single or two shots; five or six received placebo; per-sample allocation not given. Day 63 following the first vaccine or placebo injection was when the samples were taken. Donation came from an adult in Boston who was aged 18-55 years. Notes on the study in general: It was vaccine recipients, not placebo recipients, who had the higher spike-specific TCR breadth. Assessments of TCR breadth and depth may have underestimated the total T cell responses.

The CDR3 covers 17 residues. The germline CDR1 and CDR2 sequences are SEHNR and FQNEAQ (reference sequence). The junction had 6 bases not matched to a gene; V was cut back by 5 bases and J by 1 base. Sample: peripheral blood, taken in a trial of Ad26.COV2.S vaccine versus placebo. The TCR sequence derives from a person aged 18-60 years who received the Ad26.COV2.S COVID-19 vaccine or a placebo. The rearrangement uses TRBV7-9 and TRBJ2-1; 12 bases map to TRBD1. The CDR3 coding sequence is TGTGCCAGCAGCCCGGGACAGGGGGCACGATCCTACAATGAGCAGTTCTTC. Protein sequence: CASSPGQGARSYNEQFF. Full variable domain (remainder filled in from reference TRBV7-9 and TRBJ2-1): DTGVSQNPRHKITKRGQNVTFRCDPISEHNRLYWYRQTLGQGPEFLTYFQNEAQLEKSRLLSDRFSAERPKGSFSTLEIQRTEQGDSAMYLCASSPGQGARSYNEQFFGPGTRLTVL.